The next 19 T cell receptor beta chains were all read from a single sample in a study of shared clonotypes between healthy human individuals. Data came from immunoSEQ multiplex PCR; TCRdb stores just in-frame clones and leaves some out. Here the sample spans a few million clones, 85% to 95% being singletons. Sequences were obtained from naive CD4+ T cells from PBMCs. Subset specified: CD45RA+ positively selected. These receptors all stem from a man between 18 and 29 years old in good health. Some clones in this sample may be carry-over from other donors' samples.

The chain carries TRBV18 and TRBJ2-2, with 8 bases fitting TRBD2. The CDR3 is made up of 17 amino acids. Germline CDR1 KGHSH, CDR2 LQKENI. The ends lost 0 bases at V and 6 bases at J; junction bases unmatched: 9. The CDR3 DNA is TGTGCCAGCTCACCACCCTCCGGGAGGGCCTTACCCGGGGAGCTGTTTTTT. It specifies CASSPPSGRALPGELFF. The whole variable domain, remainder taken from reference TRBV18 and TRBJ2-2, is NAGVMQNPRHLVRRRGQEARLRCSPMKGHSHVYWYRQLPEEGLKFMVYLQKENIIDESGMPKERFSAEFPKEGPSILRIQQVVRGDSAAYFCASSPPSGRALPGELFFGEGSRLTVL.

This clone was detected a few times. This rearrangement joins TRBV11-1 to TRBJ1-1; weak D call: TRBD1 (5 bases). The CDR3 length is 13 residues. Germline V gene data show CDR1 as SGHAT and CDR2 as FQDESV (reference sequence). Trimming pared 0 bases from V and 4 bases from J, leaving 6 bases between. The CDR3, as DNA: TGTGCCAGCAGCTTAGCCCAGGGCACTGAAGCTTTCTTT. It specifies CASSLAQGTEAFF.

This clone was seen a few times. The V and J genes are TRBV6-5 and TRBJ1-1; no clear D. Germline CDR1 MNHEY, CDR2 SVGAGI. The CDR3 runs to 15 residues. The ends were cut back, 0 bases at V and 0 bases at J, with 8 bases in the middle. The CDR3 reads CASSYSRNLNTEAFF. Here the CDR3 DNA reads TGTGCCAGCAGTTACTCTAGGAACCTGAACACTGAAGCTTTCTTT.

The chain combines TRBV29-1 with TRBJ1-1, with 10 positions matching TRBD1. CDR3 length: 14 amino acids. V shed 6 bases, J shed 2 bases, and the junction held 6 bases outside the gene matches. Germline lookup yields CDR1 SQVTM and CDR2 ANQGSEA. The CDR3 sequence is CSVRTGGGNTEAFF. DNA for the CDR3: TGCAGCGTAAGGACAGGGGGTGGAAACACTGAAGCTTTCTTT. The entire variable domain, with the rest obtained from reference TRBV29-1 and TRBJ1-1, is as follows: SAVISQKPSRDICQRGTSLTIQCQVDSQVTMMFWYRQQPGQSLTLIATANQGSEATYESGFVIDKFPISRPNLTFSTLTVSNMSPEDSSIYLCSVRTGGGNTEAFFGQGTRLTVV.

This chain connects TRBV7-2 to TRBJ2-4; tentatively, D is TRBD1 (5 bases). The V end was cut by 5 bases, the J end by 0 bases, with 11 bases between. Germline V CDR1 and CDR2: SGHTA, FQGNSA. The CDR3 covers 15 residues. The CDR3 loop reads CASSPGGAAKNIQYF. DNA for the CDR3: TGTGCCAGCAGCCCAGGTGGGGCAGCCAAAAACATTCAGTACTTC.

CDR3 nucleotides: TGTGCCAGCAGTGATAGCGGGATTGGGTACGAGCAGTACTTC. It is translated as CASSDSGIGYEQYF. This chain connects TRBV2 to TRBJ2-7; 8 bases match TRBD2. Germline V lookup: CDR1 SNHLY, CDR2 FYNNEI. Germline trimming cut 3 bases from V and 4 bases from J; bases unmatched to any gene: 5. The CDR3 spans 14 residues.

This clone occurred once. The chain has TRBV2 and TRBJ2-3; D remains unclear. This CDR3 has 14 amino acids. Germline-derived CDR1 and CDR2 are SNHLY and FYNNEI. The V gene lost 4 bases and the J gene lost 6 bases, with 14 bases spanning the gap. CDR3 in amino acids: CASSGGSLYDTQYF. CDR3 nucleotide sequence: TGTGCCAGCAGTGGTGGCAGTCTCTACGATACGCAGTATTTT.

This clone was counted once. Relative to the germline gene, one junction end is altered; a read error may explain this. The CDR3: CASTLGPGTVSNGYTF. As DNA, the CDR3 is TGTGCCAGCACTTTAGGTCCAGGGACAGTCTCTAATGGCTACACCTTC. This chain joins TRBV28 and TRBJ1-2, with 7 bases fitting TRBD1. Germline loops: CDR1 MDHEN, CDR2 SYDVKM. The CDR3 consists of 16 residues.

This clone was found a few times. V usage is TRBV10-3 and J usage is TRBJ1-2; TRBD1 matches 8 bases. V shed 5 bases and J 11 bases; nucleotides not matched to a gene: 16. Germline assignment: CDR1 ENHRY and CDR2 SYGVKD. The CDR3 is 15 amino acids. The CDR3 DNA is TGTGCCATCAGTTTTAACCCCCAGGACAGGGAAGGATACACCTTC. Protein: CAISFNPQDREGYTF.

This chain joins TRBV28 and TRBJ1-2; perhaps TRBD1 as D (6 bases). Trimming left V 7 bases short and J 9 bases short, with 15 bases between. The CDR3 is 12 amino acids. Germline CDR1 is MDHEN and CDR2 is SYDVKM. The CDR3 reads CASTAGGRRYTF. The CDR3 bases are TGTGCCAGCACAGCCGGGGGGCGTCGCTACACCTTC.

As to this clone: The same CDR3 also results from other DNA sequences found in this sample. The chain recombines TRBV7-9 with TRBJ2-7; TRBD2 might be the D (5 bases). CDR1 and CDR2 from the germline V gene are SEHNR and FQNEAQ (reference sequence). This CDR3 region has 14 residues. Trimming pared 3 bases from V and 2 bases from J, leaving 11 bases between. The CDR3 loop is CASSFGRGTYEQYF. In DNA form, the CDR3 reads TGTGCCAGCAGCTTCGGACGGGGTACCTACGAGCAGTACTTC.

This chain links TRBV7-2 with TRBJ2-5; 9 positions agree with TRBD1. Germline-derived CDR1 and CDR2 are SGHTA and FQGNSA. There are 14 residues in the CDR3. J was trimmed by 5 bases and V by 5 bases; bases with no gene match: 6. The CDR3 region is CASSLWTGDETQYF. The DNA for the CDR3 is TGTGCCAGCAGCCTGTGGACAGGGGACGAGACCCAGTACTTC.

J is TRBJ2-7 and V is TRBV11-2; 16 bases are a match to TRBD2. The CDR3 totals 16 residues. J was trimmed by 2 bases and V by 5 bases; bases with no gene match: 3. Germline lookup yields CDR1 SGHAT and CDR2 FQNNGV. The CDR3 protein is CASSAGTSGRAYEQYF. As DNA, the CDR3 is TGTGCCAGCAGCGCGGGGACTAGCGGGAGGGCCTACGAGCAGTACTTC. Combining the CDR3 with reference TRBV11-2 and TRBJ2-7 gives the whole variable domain EAGVAQSPRYKIIEKRQSVAFWCNPISGHATLYWYQQILGQGPKLLIQFQNNGVVDDSQLPKDRFSAERLKGVDSTLKIQPAKLEDSAVYLCASSAGTSGRAYEQYFGPGTRLTVT.

DNA of the CDR3: TGTGCCAGCCGGACCGGGACGGAATCGTATGGCTACACCTTC. Its translation: CASRTGTESYGYTF. The chain combines TRBV6-1 with TRBJ1-2; D perhaps matches TRBD1 (5 bases). CDR3 length equals 14 residues. V was cut by 8 bases and J by 5 bases, with 18 bases left in between. Per germline, CDR1 MNHNS and CDR2 SASEGT.

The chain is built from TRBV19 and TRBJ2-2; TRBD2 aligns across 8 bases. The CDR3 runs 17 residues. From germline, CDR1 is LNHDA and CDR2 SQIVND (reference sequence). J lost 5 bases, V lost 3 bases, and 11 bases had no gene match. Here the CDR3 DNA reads TGTGCCAGTAGTATGCGGGGCCTAGCGGGCTGGACCGGGGAGCTGTTTTTT. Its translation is CASSMRGLAGWTGELFF.

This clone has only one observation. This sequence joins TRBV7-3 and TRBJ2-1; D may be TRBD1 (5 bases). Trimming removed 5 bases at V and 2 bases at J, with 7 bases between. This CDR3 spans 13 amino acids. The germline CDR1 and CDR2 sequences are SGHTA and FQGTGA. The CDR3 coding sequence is TGTGCCAGCAGCCCACAGGCCTACAATGAGCAGTTCTTC. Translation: CASSPQAYNEQFF.

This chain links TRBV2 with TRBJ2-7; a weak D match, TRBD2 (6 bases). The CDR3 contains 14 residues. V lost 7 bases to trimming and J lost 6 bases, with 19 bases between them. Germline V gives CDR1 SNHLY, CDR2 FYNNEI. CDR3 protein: CASTGTGLLFEQYF. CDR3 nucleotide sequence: TGTGCCAGCACGGGCACGGGACTCCTTTTCGAGCAGTACTTC.

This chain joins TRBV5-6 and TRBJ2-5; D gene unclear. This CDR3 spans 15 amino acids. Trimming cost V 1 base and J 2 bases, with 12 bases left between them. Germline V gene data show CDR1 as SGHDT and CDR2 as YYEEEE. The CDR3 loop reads CASSLLSALQETQYF. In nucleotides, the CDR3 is TGTGCCAGCAGCTTGTTATCAGCCTTACAAGAGACCCAGTACTTC.

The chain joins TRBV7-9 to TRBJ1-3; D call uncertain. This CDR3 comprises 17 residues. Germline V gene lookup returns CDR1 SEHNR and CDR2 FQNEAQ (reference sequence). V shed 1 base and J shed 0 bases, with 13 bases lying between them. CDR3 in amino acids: CASSLVGQLSSGNTIYF. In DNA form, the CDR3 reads TGTGCCAGCAGCTTAGTCGGGCAGCTTAGCTCTGGAAACACCATATATTTT.